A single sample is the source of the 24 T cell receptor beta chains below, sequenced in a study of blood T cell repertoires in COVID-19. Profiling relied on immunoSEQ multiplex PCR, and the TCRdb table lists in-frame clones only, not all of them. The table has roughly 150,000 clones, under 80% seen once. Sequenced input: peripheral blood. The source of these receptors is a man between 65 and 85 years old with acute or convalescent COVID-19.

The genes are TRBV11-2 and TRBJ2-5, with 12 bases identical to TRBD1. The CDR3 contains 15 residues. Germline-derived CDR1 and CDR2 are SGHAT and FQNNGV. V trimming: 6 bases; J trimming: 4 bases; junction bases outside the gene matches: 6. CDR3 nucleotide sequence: TGTGCCAGCAGGAAACCGGGACAGGGGGCAGAGACCCAGTACTTC. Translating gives CASRKPGQGAETQYF.

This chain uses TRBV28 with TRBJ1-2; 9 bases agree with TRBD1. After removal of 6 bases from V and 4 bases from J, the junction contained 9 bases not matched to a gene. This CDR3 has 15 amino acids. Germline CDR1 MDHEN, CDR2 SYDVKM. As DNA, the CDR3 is TGTGCCAGCAGCCCCGTGGACAGGGGAAGCTATGGCTACACCTTC. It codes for CASSPVDRGSYGYTF.

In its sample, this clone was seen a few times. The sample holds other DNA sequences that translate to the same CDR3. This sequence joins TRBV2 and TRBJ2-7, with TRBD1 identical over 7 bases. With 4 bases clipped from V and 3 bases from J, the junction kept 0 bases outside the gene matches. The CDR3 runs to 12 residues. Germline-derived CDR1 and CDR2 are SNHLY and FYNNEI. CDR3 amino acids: CASSGQGYEQYF. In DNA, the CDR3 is TGTGCCAGCAGTGGACAGGGCTACGAGCAGTACTTC.

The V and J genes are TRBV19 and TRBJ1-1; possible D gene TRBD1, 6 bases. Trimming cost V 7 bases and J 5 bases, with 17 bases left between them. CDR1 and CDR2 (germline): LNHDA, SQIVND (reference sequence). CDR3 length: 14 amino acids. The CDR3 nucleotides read TGTGCCAGTATTTTGCCGGGACACCTGACTGAAGCTTTCTTT. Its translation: CASILPGHLTEAFF.

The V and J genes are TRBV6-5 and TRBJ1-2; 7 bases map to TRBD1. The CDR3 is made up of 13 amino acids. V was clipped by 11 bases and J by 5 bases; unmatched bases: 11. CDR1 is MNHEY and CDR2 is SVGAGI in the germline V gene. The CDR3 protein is CAGKPGQSYGYTF. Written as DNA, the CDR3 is TGTGCCGGAAAACCGGGACAGAGTTATGGCTACACCTTC.

This chain's CDR3 is CASGSRGRRAKNIQYF. CDR3 in DNA: TGTGCCAGCGGCTCTCGGGGGAGGAGGGCCAAAAACATTCAGTACTTC. This chain connects TRBV6-6 to TRBJ2-4, with D maybe TRBD2 (6 bases). Germline CDR1 and CDR2: MNHNY and SVGAGI (reference sequence). V was pared by 8 bases and J by 1 base, with 18 bases between. The CDR3 totals 16 residues.

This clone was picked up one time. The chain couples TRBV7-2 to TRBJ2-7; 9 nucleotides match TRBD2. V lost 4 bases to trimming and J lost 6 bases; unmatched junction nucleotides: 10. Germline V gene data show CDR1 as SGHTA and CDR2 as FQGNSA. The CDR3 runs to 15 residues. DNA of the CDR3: TGTGCCAGCAGCTATCAGGGGGTAGCGGGAGCCGAGCAGTACTTC. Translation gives CASSYQGVAGAEQYF. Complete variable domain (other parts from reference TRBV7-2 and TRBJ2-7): GAGVSQSPSNKVTEKGKDVELRCDPISGHTALYWYRQSLGQGLEFLIYFQGNSAPDKSGLPSDRFSAERTGGSVSTLTIQRTQQEDSAVYLCASSYQGVAGAEQYFGPGTRLTVT.

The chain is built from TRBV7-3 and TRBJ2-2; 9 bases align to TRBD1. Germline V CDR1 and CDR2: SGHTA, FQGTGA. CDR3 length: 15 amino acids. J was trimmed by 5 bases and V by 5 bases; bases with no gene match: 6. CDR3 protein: CASSTGTGRTGELFF. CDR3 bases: TGTGCCAGCAGCACCGGGACAGGGAGGACCGGGGAGCTGTTTTTT.

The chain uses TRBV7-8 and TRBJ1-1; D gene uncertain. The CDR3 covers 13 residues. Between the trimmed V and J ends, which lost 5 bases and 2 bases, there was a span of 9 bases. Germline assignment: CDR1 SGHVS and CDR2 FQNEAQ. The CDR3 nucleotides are TGTGCCAGCAGCCGATCTCTAAACACTGAAGCTTTCTTT. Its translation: CASSRSLNTEAFF.

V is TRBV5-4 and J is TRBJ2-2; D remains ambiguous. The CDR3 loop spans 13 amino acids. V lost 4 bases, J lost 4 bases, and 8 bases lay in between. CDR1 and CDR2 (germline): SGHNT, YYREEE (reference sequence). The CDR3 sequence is CASSPSVTGELFF. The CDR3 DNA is TGTGCCAGCAGCCCCTCGGTCACCGGGGAGCTGTTTTTT.

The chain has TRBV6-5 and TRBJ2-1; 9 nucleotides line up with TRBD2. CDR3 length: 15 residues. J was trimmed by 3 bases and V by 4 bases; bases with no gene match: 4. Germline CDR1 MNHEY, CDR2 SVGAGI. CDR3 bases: TGTGCCAGCAGTTCCATTAGCGGGAGCTACAATGAGCAGTTCTTC. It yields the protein CASSSISGSYNEQFF.

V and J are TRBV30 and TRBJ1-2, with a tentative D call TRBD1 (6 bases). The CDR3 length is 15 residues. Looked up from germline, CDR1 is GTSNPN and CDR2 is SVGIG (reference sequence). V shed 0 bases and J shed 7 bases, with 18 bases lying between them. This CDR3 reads CAWSVPTGSQGGYTF. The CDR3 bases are TGTGCCTGGAGTGTACCCACAGGGAGCCAGGGTGGCTACACCTTC.

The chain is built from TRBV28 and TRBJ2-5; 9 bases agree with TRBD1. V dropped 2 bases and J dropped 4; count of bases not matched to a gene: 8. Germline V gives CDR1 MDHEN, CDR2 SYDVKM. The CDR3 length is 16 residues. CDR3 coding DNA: TGTGCCAGCAGTTTAGGGGGACAGGGTTCAGGAGAGACCCAGTACTTC. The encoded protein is CASSLGGQGSGETQYF.

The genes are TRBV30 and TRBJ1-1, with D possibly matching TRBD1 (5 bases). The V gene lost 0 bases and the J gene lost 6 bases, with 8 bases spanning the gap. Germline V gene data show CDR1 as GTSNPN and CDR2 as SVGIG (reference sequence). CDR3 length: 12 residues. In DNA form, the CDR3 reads TGTGCCTGGAGTGTACTGACAGCTGAAGCTTTCTTT. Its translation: CAWSVLTAEAFF. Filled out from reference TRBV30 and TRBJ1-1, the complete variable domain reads SQTIHQWPATLVQPVGSPLSLECTVEGTSNPNLYWYRQAAGRGLQLLFYSVGIGQISSEVPQNLSASRPQDRQFILSSKKLLLSDSGFYLCAWSVLTAEAFFGQGTRLTVV.

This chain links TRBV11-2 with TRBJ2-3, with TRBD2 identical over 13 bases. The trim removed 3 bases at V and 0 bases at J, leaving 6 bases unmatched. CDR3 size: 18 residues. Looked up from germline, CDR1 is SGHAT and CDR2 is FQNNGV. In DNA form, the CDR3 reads TGTGCCAGCAGCTTTTTTACTAGCGGGGGGGCTAGCACAGATACGCAGTATTTT. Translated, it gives CASSFFTSGGASTDTQYF.

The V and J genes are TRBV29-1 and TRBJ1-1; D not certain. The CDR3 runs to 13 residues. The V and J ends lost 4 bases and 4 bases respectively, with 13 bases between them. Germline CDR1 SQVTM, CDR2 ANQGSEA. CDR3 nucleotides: TGCAGCGTTGTAGGAGAGTCGGGCACTGAAGCTTTCTTT. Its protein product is CSVVGESGTEAFF.

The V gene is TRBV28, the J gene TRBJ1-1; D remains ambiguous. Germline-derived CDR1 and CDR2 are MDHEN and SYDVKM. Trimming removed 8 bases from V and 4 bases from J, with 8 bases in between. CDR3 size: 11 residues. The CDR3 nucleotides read TGTGCCAGCGCGCGGATCACTGAAGCTTTCTTT. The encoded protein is CASARITEAFF.

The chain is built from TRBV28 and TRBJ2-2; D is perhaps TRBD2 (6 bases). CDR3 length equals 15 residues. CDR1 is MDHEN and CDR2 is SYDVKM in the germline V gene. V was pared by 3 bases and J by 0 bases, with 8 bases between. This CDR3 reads CASSFTGANTGELFF. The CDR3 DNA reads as TGTGCCAGCAGTTTCACGGGAGCGAACACCGGGGAGCTGTTTTTT. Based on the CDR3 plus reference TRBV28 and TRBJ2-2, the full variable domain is DVKVTQSSRYLVKRTGEKVFLECVQDMDHENMFWYRQDPGLGLRLIYFSYDVKMKEKGDIPEGYSVSREKKERFSLILESASTNQTSMYLCASSFTGANTGELFFGEGSRLTVL.

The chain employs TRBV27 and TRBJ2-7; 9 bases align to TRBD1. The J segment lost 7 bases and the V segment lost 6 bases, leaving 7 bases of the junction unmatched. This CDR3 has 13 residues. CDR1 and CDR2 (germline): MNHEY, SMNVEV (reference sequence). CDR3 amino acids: CASSRTGDREQYF. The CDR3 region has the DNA TGTGCCAGCAGCCGGACAGGGGATAGGGAGCAGTACTTC.

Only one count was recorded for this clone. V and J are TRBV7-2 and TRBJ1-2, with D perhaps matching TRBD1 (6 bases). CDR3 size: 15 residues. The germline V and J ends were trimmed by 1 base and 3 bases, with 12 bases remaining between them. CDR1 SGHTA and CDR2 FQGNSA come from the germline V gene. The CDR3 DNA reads TGTGCCAGCAGCTTAGGGCAACAGGGAGACTATGGCTACACCTTC. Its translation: CASSLGQQGDYGYTF.

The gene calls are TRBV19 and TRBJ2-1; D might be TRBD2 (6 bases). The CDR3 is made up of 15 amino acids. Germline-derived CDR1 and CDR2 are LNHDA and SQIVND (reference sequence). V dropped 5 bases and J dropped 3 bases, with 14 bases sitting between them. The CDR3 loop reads CASSPPGVLYNEQFF. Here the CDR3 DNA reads TGTGCCAGTAGTCCCCCGGGGGTTCTCTACAATGAGCAGTTCTTC.

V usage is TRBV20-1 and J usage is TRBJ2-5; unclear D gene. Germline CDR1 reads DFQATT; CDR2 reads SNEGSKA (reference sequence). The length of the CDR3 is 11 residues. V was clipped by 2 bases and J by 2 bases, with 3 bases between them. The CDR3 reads CSARQQETQYF. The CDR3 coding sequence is TGCAGTGCTAGACAGCAAGAGACCCAGTACTTC.

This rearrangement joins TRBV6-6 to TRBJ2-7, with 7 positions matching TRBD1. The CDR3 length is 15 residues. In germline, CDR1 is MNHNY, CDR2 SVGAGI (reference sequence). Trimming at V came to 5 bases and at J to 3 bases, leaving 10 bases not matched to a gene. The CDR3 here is CASSRSTGAIYEQYF. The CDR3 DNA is TGTGCCAGCAGTCGATCAACAGGGGCAATCTACGAGCAGTACTTC.

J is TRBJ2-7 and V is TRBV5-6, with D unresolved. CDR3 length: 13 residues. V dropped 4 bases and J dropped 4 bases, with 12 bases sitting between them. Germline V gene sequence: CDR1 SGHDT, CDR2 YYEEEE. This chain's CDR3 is CASSADIAYEQYF. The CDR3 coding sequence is TGTGCCAGCAGCGCCGACATCGCGTACGAGCAGTACTTC.